The 19 T cell receptor beta chains below were found in one sample sequenced in a study of blood T cells in healthy people across ages. Sample-barcoded 5' priming and a J-beta primer mix drove a second PCR of about 7 to 12 cycles. From the 5' RACE reads, TCRdb called clonotypes with MiXCR, one entry per CDR3 protein. The repertoire holds 600,000 to 850,000 distinct CDR3 sequences, roughly 45% seen once, with 20% in the top ten. Sequencing used blood. The receptors here all came from a woman in her fifties or sixties in good health.

This clonotype has just a few counts. The chain recombines TRBV11-2 with TRBJ2-3; D remains unclear. The CDR3 has 13 amino acids. In germline, CDR1 is SGHAT, CDR2 FQNNGV. Trimming shortened V by 3 bases and J by 4 bases, and 8 bases separated the two germline ends. As DNA, the CDR3 is TGTGCCAGCAGCTTCCAGCGCGCAGATACGCAGTATTTT. Translation gives CASSFQRADTQYF.

This clonotype was seen a few times. The rearrangement links TRBV5-1 to TRBJ1-1; D gene ambiguous. The CDR3 spans 15 residues. V was shortened by 0 bases and J by 3 bases, with 12 bases between the two germline ends. Germline V gene data show CDR1 as SGHRS and CDR2 as YFSETQ. The CDR3 loop is CASSLGAALDTEAFF. The CDR3 nucleotides are TGCGCCAGCAGCTTGGGGGCAGCGCTGGACACTGAAGCTTTCTTT.

For this clonotype: Just one base apart from a much larger clone, this may be a read error. The chain employs TRBV7-2 and TRBJ1-1, with 7 bases lining up with TRBD1. CDR3 length equals 14 residues. Germline assignment: CDR1 SGHTA and CDR2 FQGNSA. In nucleotides, the CDR3 is TGTGCCAGCAGGCTCGGGACAGCGAACACTGAAGTTTTCTTT. This encodes CASRLGTANTEVFF.

On this clonotype: It may be a read error: a sequence one base away is much more abundant. V gene TRBV30 combines with J gene TRBJ2-7; D may correspond to TRBD1 or TRBD2 (6 bases each). Deletions cut 6 bases from V and 8 bases from J, with 14 bases between. The germline CDR1 and CDR2 sequences are GTSNPN and SVGIG (reference sequence). The CDR3 has 11 residues. The CDR3 loop reads CACKEGDKQYF. The CDR3 coding sequence is TGTGCCTGTAAGGAGGGGGACAAGCAGTACTTC.

CDR3: CASSLARQATEAFF. DNA for the CDR3: TGTGCCAGCAGCTTAGCGCGCCAAGCTACTGAAGCTTTCTTT. The genes are TRBV7-9 and TRBJ1-1; D uncertain. CDR1 and CDR2 (germline): SEHNR, FQNEAQ (reference sequence). This CDR3 has 14 residues. Trimming cost V 0 bases and J 5 bases, with 10 bases left between them.

The chain is built from TRBV6-1 and TRBJ2-3, with unresolved D. Germline CDR1 and CDR2: MNHNS and SASEGT. Trimming removed 3 bases from V and 4 bases from J, with 20 bases in between. This CDR3 region has 17 residues. CDR3 protein: CASSEWALVGEADTQYF. CDR3 bases: TGTGCCAGCAGTGAGTGGGCGCTAGTAGGAGAAGCAGATACGCAGTATTTT.

This clonotype has just a few counts. The chain employs TRBV5-1 and TRBJ2-3; the match to TRBD2 covers 8 bases. In germline, CDR1 is SGHRS, CDR2 YFSETQ. The J segment lost 2 bases and the V segment lost 4 bases, leaving 9 bases of the junction unmatched. CDR3 size: 16 residues. The CDR3 coding sequence is TGCGCCAGCAGCCCCTCCCTACTAGCGGTCACAGATACGCAGTATTTT. Its translation: CASSPSLLAVTDTQYF.

This chain connects TRBV7-9 to TRBJ2-3; maybe TRBD2 (6 bases). CDR3 length: 16 amino acids. CDR1 and CDR2 from the germline V gene are SEHNR and FQNEAQ (reference sequence). V gave up 4 bases and J gave up 0 bases, with 14 bases separating them. This chain's CDR3 is CASSSPQRASTDTQYF. The DNA for the CDR3 is TGTGCCAGCAGCTCCCCACAGCGGGCCAGCACAGATACGCAGTATTTT.

Concerning this clonotype itself: A much larger clone is a single base away; this may be a read error. The chain uses TRBV10-3 and TRBJ2-7; possibly TRBD1 or TRBD2 for D (5 bases each). Germline V gives CDR1 ENHRY, CDR2 SYGVKD. This CDR3 contains 15 residues. CDR3 sequence reads: CAVSESGDGPYEQYF. The CDR3 DNA sequence: TGTGCCGTCAGTGAGTCTGGGGACGGACCCTACGAGCAGTACTTC.

Details on this clonotype: A read error may explain this, as a much larger clone is one base away. This chain connects TRBV12-3 or TRBV12-4 to TRBJ2-7, with 7 bases fitting TRBD1. The CDR3 has 14 residues. CDR3 sequence: CANSTGTVSYEQYF. The CDR3 DNA follows: TGTGCCAACAGTACCGGGACAGTCTCCTACGAGCAGTACTTC.

With respect to this clonotype: This could be a read error, since a much larger clone is one nucleotide away. This chain connects TRBV5-1 to TRBJ2-7; D is possibly TRBD1 (5 bases). Germline lookup yields CDR1 SGHRS and CDR2 YFSETQ. This CDR3 is 16 amino acids long. CDR3 sequence: CAGSLGGATSAYEQYF. The DNA for the CDR3 is TGCGCCGGCAGCTTGGGTGGGGCCACATCCGCCTACGAGCAGTACTTC.

The V gene is TRBV29-1, the J gene TRBJ2-5; 7 bases agree with TRBD1. The CDR3 sequence is 12 residues long. V trimming: 4 bases; J trimming: 3 bases; junction bases outside the gene matches: 2. Germline CDR1 is SQVTM and CDR2 is ANQGSEA. As DNA, the CDR3 is TGCAGCGTTGGGCAGGGGGAAGAGACCCAGTACTTC. This sequence encodes CSVGQGEETQYF.

J is TRBJ2-2 and V is TRBV12-3 or TRBV12-4, with D perhaps matching TRBD1 or TRBD2 (5 bases each). Deletions cut 8 bases from V and 0 bases from J, with 10 bases between. The CDR3 is 14 residues long. The CDR3 is CASGDASNTGELFF. The CDR3 nucleotides read TGTGCCAGCGGGGACGCCTCGAACACCGGGGAGCTGTTTTTT.

This clonotype was counted many times. The chain couples TRBV20-1 to TRBJ2-3, with D perhaps matching TRBD1 or TRBD2 (5 bases each). The CDR3 spans 16 residues. The V gene lost 5 bases and the J gene lost 4 bases, with 22 bases spanning the gap. Germline V CDR1 and CDR2: DFQATT, SNEGSKA (reference sequence). This chain's CDR3 is CSARRGASSRADTQYF. For the CDR3, the DNA is TGCAGTGCTCGTCGAGGGGCCTCTAGTAGGGCAGATACGCAGTATTTT.

This clonotype was detected many times. The genes are TRBV20-1 and TRBJ2-7, with TRBD2 matching over 8 bases. Germline CDR1 DFQATT, CDR2 SNEGSKA (reference sequence). V lost 3 bases to trimming and J lost 3 bases; unmatched junction nucleotides: 10. This CDR3 has 15 residues. CDR3 loop: CSASDLAGSRYEQYF. The CDR3 DNA sequence: TGCAGTGCTAGTGATTTAGCGGGGTCTCGCTACGAGCAGTACTTC.

This chain connects TRBV30 to TRBJ1-5, with D maybe TRBD1 (5 bases). From germline, CDR1 is GTSNPN and CDR2 SVGIG (reference sequence). The V end lost 0 bases, the J end lost 5 bases, and 20 bases lay between the germline ends. This CDR3 spans 17 amino acids. This CDR3 reads CAWSVSTGLRGYQPQHF. The DNA for the CDR3 is TGTGCCTGGAGTGTATCAACAGGCCTTAGGGGCTATCAGCCCCAGCATTTT.

This clonotype was seen a few times. The CDR3 loop reads CAISRLAGEDEQYF. DNA for the CDR3: TGTGCCATCAGCCGACTAGCGGGAGAGGATGAGCAGTACTTC. V gene TRBV10-3 combines with J gene TRBJ2-5; TRBD2 agrees at 12 bases. Trimming at V came to 6 bases and at J to 11 bases, leaving 10 bases not matched to a gene. The length of the CDR3 is 14 residues. The V gene's germline CDR1 is ENHRY and CDR2 SYGVKD.

This clonotype was recorded at least ten times. This chain uses TRBV29-1 with TRBJ2-3; TRBD2 is a possible D gene (5 bases). The germline gives CDR1 SQVTM, CDR2 ANQGSEA. Trimming pared 3 bases from V and 0 bases from J, leaving 13 bases between. The CDR3 length is 15 residues. CDR3: CSVDDVRTSTDTQYF. The CDR3 nucleotides are TGCAGCGTTGACGACGTACGGACTAGCACAGATACGCAGTATTTT.

This chain links TRBV29-1 with TRBJ2-1; maybe TRBD2 (6 bases). The last part of the DNA fits TRBJ2-7 better; the J call may be wrong. The V gene's germline CDR1 is SQVTM and CDR2 ANQGSEA. The CDR3 loop spans 12 amino acids. The CDR3 DNA follows: TGCAGCATGGGAGGAGTCTACAATGAGCAGTACTTC. Its protein product is CSMGGVYNEQYF.